Included here is one T cell receptor beta chain sequence, with context. Its antigen is currently unknown. The entry originates in a study of T cells after posttransplantation cyclophosphamide. Findings and caveats of the study: Skin or GI-infiltrating T cells shared few TRB sequences with blood. Recipient CMV seropositivity and CMV reactivation strongly tracked TRB clonality. Later post-transplant blood repertoires were often dominated by donor CD8+ memory clones.

Cyclophosphamide on days +3 and +4 followed busulfan-fludarabine conditioning and a marrow graft. Sequencing used immunoSEQ multiplex PCR; TCRdb keeps in-frame clones, though not all of them. The sample lists around 22,000 clones, about 86% seen once, with roughly an eighth in the top ten. V shed 4 bases, J shed 4 bases, and the junction held 9 bases outside the gene matches. Germline V lookup: CDR1 GTSNPN, CDR2 SVGIG (reference sequence). This CDR3 spans 14 amino acids. This clonotype originated in a female patient younger than 45 who received an allogeneic stem cell transplant from an unrelated donor, was CMV-positive, and had no GVHD. The graft donor may have given rise to some T cells. Sequenced here: PBMCs, sampled after allogeneic stem cell transplant with posttransplant cyclophosphamide. This rearrangement joins TRBV30 to TRBJ1-2, with 7 nucleotides matching TRBD1. The DNA for the CDR3 is TGTGCCTGGATACAAGACAGGGTTGGCTATGGCTACACCTTC. Translation gives CAWIQDRVGYGYTF.